Presented here are 23 T cell receptor beta chains from one specimen sequenced in a study of blood T cell repertoires in COVID-19 (dated by TCRdb to the early 2020s). The protocol used for the library was the immunoSEQ multiplex PCR assay. The source is immuneACCESS, and TCRdb retained only in-frame sequences with V and J called. Part of the clones is not carried over; for the studies checked, unresolved V genes explain less than half of this, and the remainder is unexplained. Present in this sample are a few hundred thousand clones, 70% to 90% of which were seen just once. The ten largest clonotypes hold approximately 4.1% of the sample. The sequenced material came from PBMCs or T cells enriched from blood (not recorded which). Receptor source: a man aged 30 to 45 who had recovered from COVID-19.

V gene TRBV4-1 combines with J gene TRBJ1-1; TRBD1 matches at 9 bases. V gave up 4 bases and J gave up 8 bases; unmatched junction bases: 8. This CDR3 has 14 amino acids. Germline-derived CDR1 and CDR2 are MGHRA and YSYEKL. The CDR3 here is CASSRITGGGEAFF. CDR3 DNA: TGCGCCAGCAGCCGAATTACAGGGGGCGGCGAAGCTTTCTTT.

The chain joins TRBV2 to TRBJ2-7; TRBD1 agrees at 7 bases. V lost 0 bases and J lost 3; bases outside the gene matches: 8. From germline, CDR1 is SNHLY and CDR2 FYNNEI. The CDR3 contains 16 residues. CDR3 protein: CASSEAGPGTDYEQYF. The CDR3 DNA is TGTGCCAGCAGTGAAGCGGGGCCGGGGACAGACTACGAGCAGTACTTC.

Points on this clone: Additional DNA sequences in this sample encode the identical CDR3. The chain has TRBV29-1 and TRBJ1-5; tentative D call: TRBD1 (6 bases). The CDR3 runs to 14 residues. The V end lost 5 bases, the J end lost 2 bases, and 13 bases lay between the germline ends. The germline V gene has CDR1 SQVTM and CDR2 ANQGSEA. The CDR3 DNA reads as TGCAGCGTTAAACAGGGTCCAGGCAATCAGCCCCAGCATTTT. It encodes CSVKQGPGNQPQHF.

The CDR3 reads CASSKGYTDTQYF. The DNA for the CDR3 is TGTGCCAGCAGCAAGGGGTACACAGATACGCAGTATTTT. The chain couples TRBV11-2 to TRBJ2-3, with D maybe TRBD1 (5 bases). The V end was cut by 5 bases, the J end by 2 bases, with 8 bases between. From germline, CDR1 is SGHAT and CDR2 FQNNGV. The CDR3 sequence is 13 residues long.

This chain links TRBV4-1 with TRBJ2-7, with D perhaps matching TRBD1 (7 bases). V shed 0 bases and J shed 1 base, with 16 bases lying between them. CDR1 and CDR2 from the germline V gene are MGHRA and YSYEKL. The CDR3 runs to 17 residues. The CDR3 DNA follows: TGCGCCAGCAGCCAAGAACGGAGGGGGCGCGAGTCCTACGAGCAGTACTTC. It encodes CASSQERRGRESYEQYF.

DNA of the CDR3: TGTGCCAGCAGTGACTCGAGAGGTGATTACAATGAGCAGTTCTTC. Amino acid sequence: CASSDSRGDYNEQFF. The genes are TRBV6-4 and TRBJ2-1; D is undetermined. Trimming removed 0 bases from V and 4 bases from J, with 10 bases in between. Germline CDR1 is MRHNA and CDR2 is SNTAGT. CDR3 length equals 15 residues.

The chain carries TRBV30 and TRBJ2-7; 7 positions match TRBD1. The J segment lost 6 bases and the V segment lost 1 base, leaving 9 bases of the junction unmatched. This CDR3 region has 14 residues. Germline V gene data show CDR1 as GTSNPN and CDR2 as SVGIG (reference sequence). CDR3 coding DNA: TGTGCCTGGAGTGGACAGGGTTCTCTCAGCGAGCAGTACTTC. This encodes CAWSGQGSLSEQYF.

This clone occurred once. This chain joins TRBV6-5 and TRBJ1-1; the match to TRBD1 covers 8 bases. Germline CDR1 and CDR2: MNHEY and SVGAGI. The junction had 6 bases not matched to a gene; V was cut back by 0 bases and J by 3 bases. The CDR3 sequence is 16 residues long. The CDR3 DNA follows: TGTGCCAGCAGTTACTCTGCAGGGGGCGGGTACACTGAAGCTTTCTTT. It specifies CASSYSAGGGYTEAFF.

The chain is built from TRBV4-1 and TRBJ1-1; D is unclear. Trimming cost V 4 bases and J 3 bases, with 9 bases left between them. CDR3 size: 13 residues. Per the germline V gene, CDR1 is MGHRA and CDR2 is YSYEKL. The CDR3 bases are TGCGCCAGCAGCCCGATGGGAGACACTGAAGCTTTCTTT. Translated, it gives CASSPMGDTEAFF.

The chain recombines TRBV7-8 with TRBJ1-2, with 7 bases lining up with TRBD1. Per germline, CDR1 SGHVS and CDR2 FQNEAQ. The trim removed 0 bases at V and 4 bases at J, leaving 2 bases unmatched. The CDR3 totals 14 residues. The CDR3 DNA reads TGTGCCAGCAGCTTAGCAGGGGGCTCCTATGGCTACACCTTC. Translating it yields CASSLAGGSYGYTF.

This sequence joins TRBV29-1 and TRBJ1-1; 9 positions agree with TRBD1. Germline assignment: CDR1 SQVTM and CDR2 ANQGSEA. The trim removed 8 bases at V and 1 base at J, leaving 5 bases unmatched. The CDR3 sequence is 13 residues long. The CDR3 nucleotides are TGCAGCTTACGGACAGGGGCGAACACTGAAGCTTTCTTT. Protein sequence: CSLRTGANTEAFF.

CDR3 DNA sequence: TGTGCCAGCAGTTATCGCCGGGAGATGAACACTGAAGCTTTCTTT. Amino acids: CASSYRREMNTEAFF. The chain is built from TRBV6-5 and TRBJ1-1, with unresolved D. Trimming left V 3 bases short and J 0 bases short, with 11 bases between. Germline V lookup: CDR1 MNHEY, CDR2 SVGAGI. The CDR3 is 15 amino acids.

The rearrangement links TRBV28 to TRBJ2-2, with 16 bases matching TRBD2. Trimming took 3 bases from V and 5 from J; bases not matched to a gene: 3. This CDR3 comprises 17 residues. Germline V gives CDR1 MDHEN, CDR2 SYDVKM. The CDR3 DNA reads TGTGCCAGCAGTTTGGGACTAGCGGGGGGGCGGACCGGGGAGCTGTTTTTT. Protein: CASSLGLAGGRTGELFF.

The rearrangement joins TRBV19 to TRBJ2-1, with D uncertain. Germline V gene data show CDR1 as LNHDA and CDR2 as SQIVND (reference sequence). This CDR3 spans 12 amino acids. Trimming cost V 6 bases and J 1 base, with 4 bases left between them. CDR3 residues: CASSGSYNEQFF. The CDR3 DNA is TGTGCCAGTAGCGGGTCCTACAATGAGCAGTTCTTC.

The DNA of the CDR3 is TGTGCCAGCAGCTTAGCCCCAGAGGGGGTCTATGGCTACACCTTC. Translated: CASSLAPEGVYGYTF. The rearrangement links TRBV7-9 to TRBJ1-2; TRBD1 might be the D (6 bases). V gave up 0 bases and J gave up 4 bases, with 12 bases separating them. From germline, CDR1 is SEHNR and CDR2 FQNEAQ (reference sequence). This CDR3 is built from 15 residues.

CDR3 DNA sequence: TGCGCCAGCAGCCAGGGCGTCTCGGGAGGAAGGAGGAATGAGCAGTTCTTC. This translates into CASSQGVSGGRRNEQFF. The gene calls are TRBV10-2 and TRBJ2-1, with 7 bases fitting TRBD2. Trimming removed 6 bases from V and 7 bases from J; junction bases left unmatched: 18. The V gene's germline CDR1 is WSHSY and CDR2 SAAADI. The CDR3 totals 17 residues.

The CDR3 DNA follows: TGTGCCAGTAGCCACGACAGGGCTTTCAATCAGCCCCAGCATTTT. Encoded protein: CASSHDRAFNQPQHF. The V call is TRBV19, the J call TRBJ1-5; 7 nucleotides line up with TRBD1. V lost 6 bases, J lost 3 bases, and 8 bases stayed unmatched. In germline, CDR1 is LNHDA, CDR2 SQIVND (reference sequence). The CDR3 contains 15 residues.

V gene TRBV28 combines with J gene TRBJ2-4; D is unclear. V was clipped by 6 bases and J by 6 bases, with 15 bases between them. The CDR3 is made up of 14 amino acids. The germline V gene encodes CDR1 MDHEN and CDR2 SYDVKM. CDR3 DNA sequence: TGTGCCAGCAGCCCCCCCCTCGGAGCAAACATTCAGTACTTC. It codes for CASSPPLGANIQYF.

The chain carries TRBV7-2 and TRBJ1-2; tentatively, D is TRBD1 (5 bases). Germline lookup yields CDR1 SGHTA and CDR2 FQGNSA. The V end was cut by 4 bases, the J end by 4 bases, with 16 bases between. This CDR3 comprises 15 residues. The CDR3 region has the DNA TGTGCCAGCAGCTCCACGCCCGGACAAACCTATGGCTACACCTTC. Translated, it gives CASSSTPGQTYGYTF.

The chain uses TRBV4-1 and TRBJ1-5; possible D gene TRBD1, 5 bases. Germline V lookup: CDR1 MGHRA, CDR2 YSYEKL. The CDR3 length is 17 residues. Trimming stripped 1 base from V and 5 bases from J, with 18 bases between. CDR3 sequence reads: CASSQGLQGGPYQPQHF. CDR3 in DNA: TGCGCCAGCAGCCAAGGACTCCAGGGAGGACCCTATCAGCCCCAGCATTTT.

This rearrangement joins TRBV19 to TRBJ1-2; 10 nucleotides line up with TRBD1. CDR3 length equals 16 residues. V was pared by 3 bases and J by 8 bases, with 12 bases of the junction left unmatched. Germline CDR1 and CDR2: LNHDA and SQIVND (reference sequence). The DNA for the CDR3 is TGTGCCAGTAGTATTACCGGGACAGGGGCGCCATACGGCTACACCTTC. This gives the protein CASSITGTGAPYGYTF.

This chain connects TRBV11-3 to TRBJ1-2; weak D call: TRBD1 (5 bases). Trimming shortened V by 7 bases and J by 7 bases, and 25 bases separated the two germline ends. Germline values: CDR1 SGHNT, CDR2 YENEEA. CDR3 length: 16 amino acids. CDR3 sequence: CASTAVKGKRVGGYTF. The CDR3 nucleotides are TGTGCCAGCACCGCAGTAAAGGGGAAAAGGGTCGGTGGCTACACCTTC.

The CDR3 spells CASSWGTGTGANVLTF. The CDR3 DNA follows: TGTGCCAGCAGTTGGGGGACAGGGACCGGGGCCAACGTCCTGACTTTC. The chain links TRBV27 to TRBJ2-6; 9 bases agree with TRBD1. Germline CDR1 is MNHEY and CDR2 is SMNVEV (reference sequence). The CDR3 extends over 16 amino acids. V was pared by 4 bases and J by 4 bases, with 5 bases of the junction left unmatched.